This T cell receptor (beta chain) originates from a study of breast tumors, draining lymph nodes, adjacent tissues. Study results and limitations: Data only fit, rather than demonstrated, lymph node origin of most tumor T cells.

With regard to this clonotype: Its antigen remains unknown.

TCRdb redid the calling of the multiplex PCR reads with MiXCR, one entry per CDR3 protein. The sample lists about 63,000 distinct CDR3 sequences, around 52% occurring once. Per germline, CDR1 SNHLY and CDR2 FYNNEI. CDR3 size: 14 residues. V lost 6 bases and J lost 8, with 19 bases in between. J is TRBJ1-2 and V is TRBV2; no firm D call. Specimen: breast tumor tissue. This clonotype originated in a female donor with breast cancer. Some clones in this sample may be carry-over from other donors' samples. CDR3 in DNA: TGTGCCAGCAGCGTAGGGAGGAGACCATGGGGCTACACCTTC. It encodes CASSVGRRPWGYTF.